This TCR beta chain was identified in a study of T-cell reconstitution after alpha-beta-depleted transplantation in children. Unique molecular identifiers were incorporated during preparation of the TCRbeta library. TCRdb used MiXCR to reprocess the PCR reads, holding one entry per CDR3 protein. Of around 500,000 distinct CDR3 sequences in the sample, around 23% were seen once. The CDR3 covers 14 residues. Germline assignment: CDR1 DFQATT and CDR2 SNEGSKA (reference sequence). Trimming at V came to 3 bases and at J to 2 bases, leaving 4 bases not matched to a gene. The source was PBMCs, mostly from graft donor cells, collected 360 days after TCRalphabeta/CD19-depleted stem cell transplant. The clonotype comes from a boy under two years old who had a stem cell transplant for acute myeloid leukemia, so the T cells may come from the graft donor. This chain connects TRBV20-1 to TRBJ2-7; TRBD2 matches at 10 bases. The CDR3 region is CSASRTSGAYEQYF. For the CDR3, the DNA is TGCAGTGCTAGTAGGACTAGCGGAGCCTACGAGCAGTACTTC.